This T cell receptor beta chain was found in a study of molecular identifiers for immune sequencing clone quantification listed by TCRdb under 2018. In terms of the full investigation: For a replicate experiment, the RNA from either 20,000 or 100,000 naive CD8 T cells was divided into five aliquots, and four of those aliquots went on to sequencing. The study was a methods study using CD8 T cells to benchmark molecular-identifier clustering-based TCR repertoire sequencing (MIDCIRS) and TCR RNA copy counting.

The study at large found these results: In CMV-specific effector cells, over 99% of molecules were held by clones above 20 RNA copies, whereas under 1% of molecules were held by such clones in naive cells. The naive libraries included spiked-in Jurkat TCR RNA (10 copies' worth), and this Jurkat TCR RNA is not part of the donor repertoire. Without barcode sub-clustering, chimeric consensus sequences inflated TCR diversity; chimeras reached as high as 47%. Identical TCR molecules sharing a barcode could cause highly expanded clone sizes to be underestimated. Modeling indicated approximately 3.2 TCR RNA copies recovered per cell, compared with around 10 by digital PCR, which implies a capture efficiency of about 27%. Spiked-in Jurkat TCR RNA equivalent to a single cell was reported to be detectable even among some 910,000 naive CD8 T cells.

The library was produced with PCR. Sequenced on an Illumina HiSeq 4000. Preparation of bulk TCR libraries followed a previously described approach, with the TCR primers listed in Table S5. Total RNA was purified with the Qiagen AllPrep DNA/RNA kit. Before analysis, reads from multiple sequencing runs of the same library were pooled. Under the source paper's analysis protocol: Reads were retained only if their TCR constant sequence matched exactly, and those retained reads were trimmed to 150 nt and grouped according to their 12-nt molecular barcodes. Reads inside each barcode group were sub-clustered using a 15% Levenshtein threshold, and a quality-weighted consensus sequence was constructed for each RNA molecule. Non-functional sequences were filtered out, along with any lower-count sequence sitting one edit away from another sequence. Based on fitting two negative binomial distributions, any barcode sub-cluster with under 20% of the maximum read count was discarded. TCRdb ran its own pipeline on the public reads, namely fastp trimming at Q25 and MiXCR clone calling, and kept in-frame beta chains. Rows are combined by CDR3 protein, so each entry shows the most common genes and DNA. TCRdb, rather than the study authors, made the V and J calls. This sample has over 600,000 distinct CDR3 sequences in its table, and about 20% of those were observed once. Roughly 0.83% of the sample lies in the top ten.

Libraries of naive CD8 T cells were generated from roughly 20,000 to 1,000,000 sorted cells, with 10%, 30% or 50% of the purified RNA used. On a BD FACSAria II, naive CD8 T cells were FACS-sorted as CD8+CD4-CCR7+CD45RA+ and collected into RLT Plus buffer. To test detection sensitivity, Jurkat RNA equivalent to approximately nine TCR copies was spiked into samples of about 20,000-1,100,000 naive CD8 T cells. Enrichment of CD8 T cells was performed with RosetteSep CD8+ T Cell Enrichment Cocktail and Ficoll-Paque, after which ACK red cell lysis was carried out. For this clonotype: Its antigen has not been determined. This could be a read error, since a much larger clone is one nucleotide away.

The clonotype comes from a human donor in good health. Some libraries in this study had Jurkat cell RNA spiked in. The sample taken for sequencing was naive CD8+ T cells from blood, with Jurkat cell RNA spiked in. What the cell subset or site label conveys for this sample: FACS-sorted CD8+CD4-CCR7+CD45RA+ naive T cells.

In nucleotides, the sequence is TGTGCCTGGAGTCAGGGTGCATTTAATTTTCAGCCCCAGCATTTT. Translated, it reads CAWSQGAFNFQPQHF. In this chain, TRBV30 is recombined with TRBJ1-5; the D gene is possibly TRBD1, with 5 bases matching. CDR1 and CDR2 are read off the germline V gene (reference sequence) as GTSNPN and SVGIG. V is reduced by 2 bases and J by 6 bases, leaving a spacing of 17 bases between them. From the cysteine through the phenylalanine, the CDR3 covers 15 amino acids. The sequence is cut down to CDR3 DNA, 45 bases in frame from base 1. Beyond the CDR3, the reference TRBV30 and TRBJ1-5 genes provide the residues; the full variable domain reads: SQTIHQWPATLVQPVGSPLSLECTVEGTSNPNLYWYRQAAGRGLQLLFYSVGIGQISSEVPQNLSASRPQDRQFILSSKKLLLSDSGFYLCAWSQGAFNFQPQHFGDGTRLSIL.